This T cell receptor (beta chain) was sequenced during a study of immune evolution from preneoplasia to lung adenocarcinoma. General study results and limits: KRAS-mutant nodules had the highest T cell clonality. Later-stage lesions seemingly showed higher T cell density and diversity than normal lung.

Histologic diagnosis was independently verified by two lung pathologists. After pathologic assessment, macro-dissection selected premalignant or tumor cells for extraction. The method was immunoSEQ multiplex PCR; TCRdb's version includes in-frame clones alone and lacks a portion of them. The data contain 35,000 or so clones, roughly 71% of them singletons. A note on this clone: As yet, its antigen is unknown.

Germline trimming cut 4 bases from V and 5 bases from J; bases unmatched to any gene: 10. In germline, CDR1 is SGHNT, CDR2 YYREEE (reference sequence). CDR3 length: 15 residues. The genes are TRBV5-4 and TRBJ2-7; TRBD1 matches 9 bases. The sequence was obtained from a person aged 55 to 70 with lung adenocarcinoma. The material sequenced was FFPE invasive lung adenocarcinoma tissue. The CDR3 bases are TGTGCCAGCAGCGGCGGGAACAGGGGGCTAGACGAGCAGTACTTC. Amino acids: CASSGGNRGLDEQYF.